The 9 T cell receptor beta chains in this list originate from one sample, sequenced in a study of T cell responses to AZD1222 COVID-19 vaccine. Sequenced by immunoSEQ multiplex PCR; TCRdb stores in-frame clones only, minus some. The sample carries approximately 180,000 clones, just over 90% recorded once. Sequences were derived from peripheral blood, sampled on day 0 of AZD1222 vaccination. These receptors all come from an adult in good health.

The V call is TRBV7-2, the J call TRBJ1-4; a possible D gene is TRBD1 (5 bases). Germline V CDR1 and CDR2: SGHTA, FQGNSA. Trimming removed 7 bases at V and 3 bases at J, with 15 bases between. The CDR3 consists of 15 residues. The CDR3 sequence is CASTFSGLPNEKLFF. In DNA, the CDR3 is TGTGCCAGCACTTTTTCGGGGCTACCTAATGAAAAACTGTTTTTT.

J is TRBJ1-5 and V is TRBV21-1; the table's D call, TRBD1, was not checked against the DNA. TRBV21-1 is a documented pseudogene. CDR3 length: 14 residues. In nucleotides, the CDR3 is TGTGCCAGTCACAACCGGGACAGGGGACAGCCCCAGCATTTT. Translation gives CASHNRDRGQPQHF.

This clone appeared once. CDR3 sequence reads: CASSLEGLDSNSPLHF. CDR3 nucleotide sequence: TGTGCCAGCAGCCTCGAGGGTTTGGATAGTAATTCACCCCTCCACTTT. The chain is built from TRBV7-9 and TRBJ1-6; D unresolved. The CDR3 spans 16 residues. V was pared by 5 bases and J by 6 bases, with 17 bases between. Per germline, CDR1 SEHNR and CDR2 FQNEAQ (reference sequence).

V gene TRBV28 combines with J gene TRBJ2-2; no firm D call. The V gene lost 2 bases and the J gene lost 4 bases, with 5 bases spanning the gap. The CDR3 has 13 amino acids. Per the germline V gene, CDR1 is MDHEN and CDR2 is SYDVKM. CDR3 in DNA: TGTGCCAGCAGTTTACGAGGCACCGGGGAGCTGTTTTTT. Translated: CASSLRGTGELFF.

This rearrangement joins TRBV7-9 to TRBJ1-2; D not certain. CDR1 is SEHNR, CDR2 FQNEAQ, per germline (reference sequence). Deletions cut 1 base from V and 6 bases from J, with 12 bases between. The length of the CDR3 is 14 residues. The CDR3 DNA sequence: TGTGCCAGCAGCTTAGAATGGGCCCAGGATGGCTACACCTTC. It yields the protein CASSLEWAQDGYTF.

The chain combines TRBV6-4 with TRBJ1-1; D remains unclear. The CDR3 extends over 12 amino acids. CDR1 is MRHNA, CDR2 SNTAGT, per germline. The ends were cut back, 2 bases at V and 8 bases at J, with 9 bases in the middle. CDR3 DNA: TGTGCCAGCAGTGACCGGAAGGGCGAAGCTTTCTTT. It codes for CASSDRKGEAFF.

The count of this clone is one. The chain couples TRBV19 to TRBJ1-4; no reliable D call. Germline lookup yields CDR1 LNHDA and CDR2 SQIVND (reference sequence). The ends were cut back, 4 bases at V and 8 bases at J, with 14 bases in the middle. The CDR3 extends over 14 amino acids. The CDR3 here is CASSTILGREKLFF. DNA for the CDR3: TGTGCCAGTAGTACTATCTTGGGGAGAGAAAAACTGTTTTTT.

This chain joins TRBV19 and TRBJ2-7, with a weak D call TRBD1 (6 bases). Germline values: CDR1 LNHDA, CDR2 SQIVND (reference sequence). The V end was cut by 5 bases, the J end by 4 bases, with 15 bases between. The CDR3 loop spans 14 amino acids. The CDR3 here is CASSPGAGAYEQYF. In DNA form, the CDR3 reads TGTGCCAGTAGTCCAGGGGCAGGGGCTTACGAGCAGTACTTC.

The chain combines TRBV6-2 or TRBV6-3 with TRBJ2-7; D remains unclear. This CDR3 has 11 residues. V shed 4 bases and J shed 2 bases, with 3 bases lying between them. The germline V gene has CDR1 MNHEY and CDR2 SVGEGT. The CDR3 nucleotides are TGTGCCAGCAGTTCTCCCTACGAGCAGTACTTC. Translating gives CASSSPYEQYF.